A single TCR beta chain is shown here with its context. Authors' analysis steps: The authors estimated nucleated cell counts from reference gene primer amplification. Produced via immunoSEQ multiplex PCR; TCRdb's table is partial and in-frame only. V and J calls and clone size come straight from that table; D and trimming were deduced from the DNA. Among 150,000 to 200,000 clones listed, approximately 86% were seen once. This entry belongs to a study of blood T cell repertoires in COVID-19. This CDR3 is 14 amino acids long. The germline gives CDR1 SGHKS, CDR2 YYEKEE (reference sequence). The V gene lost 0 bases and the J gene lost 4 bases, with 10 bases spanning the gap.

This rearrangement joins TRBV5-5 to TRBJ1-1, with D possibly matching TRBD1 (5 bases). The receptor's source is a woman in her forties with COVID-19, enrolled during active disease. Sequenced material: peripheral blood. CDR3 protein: CASSLAGGGTEAFF. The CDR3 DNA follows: TGTGCCAGCAGCTTGGCCGGGGGGGGCACTGAAGCTTTCTTT.